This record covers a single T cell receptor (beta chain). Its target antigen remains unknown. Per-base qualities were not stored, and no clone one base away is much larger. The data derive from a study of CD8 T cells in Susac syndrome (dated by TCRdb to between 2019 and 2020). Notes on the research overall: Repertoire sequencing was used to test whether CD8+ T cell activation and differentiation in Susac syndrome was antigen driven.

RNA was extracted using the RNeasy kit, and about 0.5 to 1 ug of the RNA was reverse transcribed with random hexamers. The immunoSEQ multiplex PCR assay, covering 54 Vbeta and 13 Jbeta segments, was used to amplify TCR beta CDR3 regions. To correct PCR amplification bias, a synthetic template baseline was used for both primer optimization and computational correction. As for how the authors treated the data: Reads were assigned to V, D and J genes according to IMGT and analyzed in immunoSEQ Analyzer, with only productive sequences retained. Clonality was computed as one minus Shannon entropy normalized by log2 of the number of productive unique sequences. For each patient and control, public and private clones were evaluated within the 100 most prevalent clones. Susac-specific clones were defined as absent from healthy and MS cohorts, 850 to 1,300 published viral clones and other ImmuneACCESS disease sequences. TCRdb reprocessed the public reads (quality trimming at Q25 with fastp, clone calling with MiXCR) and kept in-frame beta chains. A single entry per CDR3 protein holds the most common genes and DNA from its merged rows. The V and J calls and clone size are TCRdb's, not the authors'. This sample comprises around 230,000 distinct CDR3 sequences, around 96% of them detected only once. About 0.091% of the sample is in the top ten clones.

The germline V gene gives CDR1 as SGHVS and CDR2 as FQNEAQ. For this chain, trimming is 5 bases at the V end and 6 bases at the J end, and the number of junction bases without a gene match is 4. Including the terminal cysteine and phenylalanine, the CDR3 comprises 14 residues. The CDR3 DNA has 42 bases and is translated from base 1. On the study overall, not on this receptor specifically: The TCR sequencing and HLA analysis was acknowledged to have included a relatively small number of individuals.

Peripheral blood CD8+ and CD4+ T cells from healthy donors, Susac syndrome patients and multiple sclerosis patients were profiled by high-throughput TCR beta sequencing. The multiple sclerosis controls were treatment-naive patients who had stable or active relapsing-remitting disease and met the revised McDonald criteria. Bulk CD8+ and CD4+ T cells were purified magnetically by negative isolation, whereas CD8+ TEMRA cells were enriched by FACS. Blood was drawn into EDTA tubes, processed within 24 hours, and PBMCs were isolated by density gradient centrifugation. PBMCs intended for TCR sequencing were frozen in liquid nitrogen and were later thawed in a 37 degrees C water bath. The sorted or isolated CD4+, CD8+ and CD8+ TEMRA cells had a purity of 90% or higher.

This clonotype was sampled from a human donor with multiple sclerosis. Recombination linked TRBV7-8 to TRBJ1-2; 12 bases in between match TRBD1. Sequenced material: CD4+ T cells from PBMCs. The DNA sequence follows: TGTGCCAGCAGCCTGGGACAGGGGGCTAATGGCTACACCTTC. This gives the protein CASSLGQGANGYTF.